These T cell receptor beta chains were read from a single sample in a study of cytomegalovirus exposure and HLA in healthy donors. The assay was immunoSEQ multiplex PCR, and TCRdb's table has in-frame clones only and misses some. The sample shows roughly 73,000 clones, approximately 84% of them seen only once. The specimen sequenced was PBMCs. The receptors were gathered from a woman between 50 and 59 years old in good health and CMV-seronegative. The CDR3 runs from the conserved cysteine through the conserved F or W. A D gene is named only where the DNA matches it firmly. Only part of the rows carry a size: once, few, many, or a class if the clone is expanded.

v_call	clone_size	j_call	d_call	cdr3_nt	cdr3_aa
TRBV5-1	NA	TRBJ1-6	NA	TGCGCCAGCAGCTTGTGGTCCGGGAATAATTCACCCCTCCACTTT	CASSLWSGNNSPLHF
TRBV5-4	NA	TRBJ2-3	TRBD2	TGTGCCAGCAGCTTGGGCGGGGGGTTACAAGATACGCAGTATTTT	CASSLGGGLQDTQYF
TRBV18	NA	TRBJ2-1	TRBD2	TGTGCCAGCTCACTAGCACTAGCGGGGGGGCCTAATGAGCAGTTCTTC	CASSLALAGGPNEQFF
TRBV25-1	NA	TRBJ1-3	TRBD1	TGTGCCAGCAGCCCTGACAGGGGCGGAAACACCATATATTTT	CASSPDRGGNTIYF
TRBV2	NA	TRBJ2-5	NA	TGTGCCAGCAGTGTAGGGACAAACCAAGAGACCCAGTACTTC	CASSVGTNQETQYF
TRBV7-2	NA	TRBJ2-3	NA	TGTGCCAGCAGCTTAGGTCTCGTAAGGGGAGGAGATACGCAGTATTTT	CASSLGLVRGGDTQYF
TRBV5-1	many	TRBJ2-1	NA	TGCGCCAGCAGCCCCCACGGAGGGAATGAGCAGTTCTTC	CASSPHGGNEQFF
TRBV7-9	NA	TRBJ1-2	TRBD1	TGTGCCAGCAGCTGGGACAGGGTTATGGATGGCTACACCTTC	CASSWDRVMDGYTF
TRBV5-1	NA	TRBJ2-1	TRBD1	TGCGCCAGCAGGCCAGGGGGTCTCGATGAGCAGTTCTTC	CASRPGGLDEQFF
TRBV29-1	NA	TRBJ1-5	NA	TGCAGCGTTGATCTGGCAGGTCGCAATCAGCCCCAGCATTTT	CSVDLAGRNQPQHF
TRBV5-6	NA	TRBJ1-5	TRBD1	TGTGCCAGCAGCACAGGGGTAGGCAATCAGCCCCAGCATTTT	CASSTGVGNQPQHF
TRBV28	NA	TRBJ1-1	TRBD1	TGTGCCAGCAAAACAGGGGATGAAGCTTTCTTT	CASKTGDEAFF
TRBV30	NA	TRBJ1-2	TRBD1	TGTGCCTACCACAGGGGATTAGCCTATGGCTACACCTTC	CAYHRGLAYGYTF
TRBV11-1	NA	TRBJ2-5	NA	TGTGCCAGCAGCTTGGACTATAGCCAAGAGACCCAGTACTTC	CASSLDYSQETQYF
TRBV18	NA	TRBJ2-2	TRBD1	TGTGCCAGCTCACCACGACCGGGACAGGGGACCGGGGAGCTGTTTTTT	CASSPRPGQGTGELFF
TRBV6-1	NA	TRBJ2-3	TRBD1	TGTGCCAGCAGTGAGCTCCGGACAGGGGTTCAAGGTACGCAGTATTTT	CASSELRTGVQGTQYF
TRBV6-5	NA	TRBJ1-2	NA	TGTGCCAGCAGCCCCTCCCGGGATTATGGCTACACCTTC	CASSPSRDYGYTF
TRBV15	NA	TRBJ2-4	TRBD2	TGTGCCACCAGCGCCCCGCCGGGACTAACAAACATTCAGTACTTC	CATSAPPGLTNIQYF
TRBV28	NA	TRBJ2-2	NA	TGTGCCAGCAGTTTGATGTGGGAGGTCCAATCGAACACCGGGGAGCTGTTTTTT	CASSLMWEVQSNTGELFF
TRBV5-1	NA	TRBJ1-5	NA	TGCGCCAGCAGCTTGGGGACAGACCATCAGCCCCAGCATTTT	CASSLGTDHQPQHF
TRBV15	NA	TRBJ1-1	NA	TGTGCCACCAGCGCCCGACAGTTACGCACTGAAGCTTTCTTT	CATSARQLRTEAFF
TRBV6-1	NA	TRBJ2-1	NA	TGTGCCAGCAGTGGCTCCGGACTGTACAATGAGCAGTTCTTC	CASSGSGLYNEQFF
TRBV6-6	once	TRBJ2-7	NA	TGTGCCAGCAGCCGACAGCGTGACTCCTACGAGCAGTACTTC	CASSRQRDSYEQYF
TRBV27	NA	TRBJ2-5	NA	TGTGCCAGCAGTCCCAAAAGGGGGGAGACCCAGTACTTC	CASSPKRGETQYF
TRBV9	NA	TRBJ1-5	NA	TGTGCCAGCAGTCAAGAGGGGGGCAATCAGCCCCAGCATTTT	CASSQEGGNQPQHF
TRBV19	NA	TRBJ1-5	NA	TGTGCCAGTAGTATCGCAGGCAATCAGCCCCAGCATTTT	CASSIAGNQPQHF
TRBV27	NA	TRBJ2-7	NA	TGTGCCAGCGGCCGGGACATCTCCTACGAGCAGTACTTC	CASGRDISYEQYF
TRBV4-2	NA	TRBJ2-7	TRBD2	TGTGCCAGCAGCCAAGGGACTAGCGTCATTTGGGACTACGAGCAGTACTTC	CASSQGTSVIWDYEQYF
TRBV29-1	NA	TRBJ1-1	NA	TGCAGCGTCCTCCCTCGTGGAGGATACACTGAAGCTTTCTTT	CSVLPRGGYTEAFF
TRBV28	NA	TRBJ2-5	NA	TGTGCCAGCAGGTCAGGGCAGGGGGGAGAGACCCAGTACTTC	CASRSGQGGETQYF
TRBV4-3	once	TRBJ1-6	NA	TGCGCCAGCAGCCAAGACCCGCAGGGACTGAGCTCCTATAATTCACCCCTCCACTTT	CASSQDPQGLSSYNSPLHF
TRBV7-3	NA	TRBJ2-6	TRBD1	TGTGCCAGCAGCTTATACAGGGACAGCTCTGGGGCCAACGTCCTGACTTTC	CASSLYRDSSGANVLTF
TRBV14	NA	TRBJ2-1	TRBD2	TGTGCCAGCAGCCATGGAATTTCCGGGGGGGACGGCTACAATGAGCAGTTCTTC	CASSHGISGGDGYNEQFF